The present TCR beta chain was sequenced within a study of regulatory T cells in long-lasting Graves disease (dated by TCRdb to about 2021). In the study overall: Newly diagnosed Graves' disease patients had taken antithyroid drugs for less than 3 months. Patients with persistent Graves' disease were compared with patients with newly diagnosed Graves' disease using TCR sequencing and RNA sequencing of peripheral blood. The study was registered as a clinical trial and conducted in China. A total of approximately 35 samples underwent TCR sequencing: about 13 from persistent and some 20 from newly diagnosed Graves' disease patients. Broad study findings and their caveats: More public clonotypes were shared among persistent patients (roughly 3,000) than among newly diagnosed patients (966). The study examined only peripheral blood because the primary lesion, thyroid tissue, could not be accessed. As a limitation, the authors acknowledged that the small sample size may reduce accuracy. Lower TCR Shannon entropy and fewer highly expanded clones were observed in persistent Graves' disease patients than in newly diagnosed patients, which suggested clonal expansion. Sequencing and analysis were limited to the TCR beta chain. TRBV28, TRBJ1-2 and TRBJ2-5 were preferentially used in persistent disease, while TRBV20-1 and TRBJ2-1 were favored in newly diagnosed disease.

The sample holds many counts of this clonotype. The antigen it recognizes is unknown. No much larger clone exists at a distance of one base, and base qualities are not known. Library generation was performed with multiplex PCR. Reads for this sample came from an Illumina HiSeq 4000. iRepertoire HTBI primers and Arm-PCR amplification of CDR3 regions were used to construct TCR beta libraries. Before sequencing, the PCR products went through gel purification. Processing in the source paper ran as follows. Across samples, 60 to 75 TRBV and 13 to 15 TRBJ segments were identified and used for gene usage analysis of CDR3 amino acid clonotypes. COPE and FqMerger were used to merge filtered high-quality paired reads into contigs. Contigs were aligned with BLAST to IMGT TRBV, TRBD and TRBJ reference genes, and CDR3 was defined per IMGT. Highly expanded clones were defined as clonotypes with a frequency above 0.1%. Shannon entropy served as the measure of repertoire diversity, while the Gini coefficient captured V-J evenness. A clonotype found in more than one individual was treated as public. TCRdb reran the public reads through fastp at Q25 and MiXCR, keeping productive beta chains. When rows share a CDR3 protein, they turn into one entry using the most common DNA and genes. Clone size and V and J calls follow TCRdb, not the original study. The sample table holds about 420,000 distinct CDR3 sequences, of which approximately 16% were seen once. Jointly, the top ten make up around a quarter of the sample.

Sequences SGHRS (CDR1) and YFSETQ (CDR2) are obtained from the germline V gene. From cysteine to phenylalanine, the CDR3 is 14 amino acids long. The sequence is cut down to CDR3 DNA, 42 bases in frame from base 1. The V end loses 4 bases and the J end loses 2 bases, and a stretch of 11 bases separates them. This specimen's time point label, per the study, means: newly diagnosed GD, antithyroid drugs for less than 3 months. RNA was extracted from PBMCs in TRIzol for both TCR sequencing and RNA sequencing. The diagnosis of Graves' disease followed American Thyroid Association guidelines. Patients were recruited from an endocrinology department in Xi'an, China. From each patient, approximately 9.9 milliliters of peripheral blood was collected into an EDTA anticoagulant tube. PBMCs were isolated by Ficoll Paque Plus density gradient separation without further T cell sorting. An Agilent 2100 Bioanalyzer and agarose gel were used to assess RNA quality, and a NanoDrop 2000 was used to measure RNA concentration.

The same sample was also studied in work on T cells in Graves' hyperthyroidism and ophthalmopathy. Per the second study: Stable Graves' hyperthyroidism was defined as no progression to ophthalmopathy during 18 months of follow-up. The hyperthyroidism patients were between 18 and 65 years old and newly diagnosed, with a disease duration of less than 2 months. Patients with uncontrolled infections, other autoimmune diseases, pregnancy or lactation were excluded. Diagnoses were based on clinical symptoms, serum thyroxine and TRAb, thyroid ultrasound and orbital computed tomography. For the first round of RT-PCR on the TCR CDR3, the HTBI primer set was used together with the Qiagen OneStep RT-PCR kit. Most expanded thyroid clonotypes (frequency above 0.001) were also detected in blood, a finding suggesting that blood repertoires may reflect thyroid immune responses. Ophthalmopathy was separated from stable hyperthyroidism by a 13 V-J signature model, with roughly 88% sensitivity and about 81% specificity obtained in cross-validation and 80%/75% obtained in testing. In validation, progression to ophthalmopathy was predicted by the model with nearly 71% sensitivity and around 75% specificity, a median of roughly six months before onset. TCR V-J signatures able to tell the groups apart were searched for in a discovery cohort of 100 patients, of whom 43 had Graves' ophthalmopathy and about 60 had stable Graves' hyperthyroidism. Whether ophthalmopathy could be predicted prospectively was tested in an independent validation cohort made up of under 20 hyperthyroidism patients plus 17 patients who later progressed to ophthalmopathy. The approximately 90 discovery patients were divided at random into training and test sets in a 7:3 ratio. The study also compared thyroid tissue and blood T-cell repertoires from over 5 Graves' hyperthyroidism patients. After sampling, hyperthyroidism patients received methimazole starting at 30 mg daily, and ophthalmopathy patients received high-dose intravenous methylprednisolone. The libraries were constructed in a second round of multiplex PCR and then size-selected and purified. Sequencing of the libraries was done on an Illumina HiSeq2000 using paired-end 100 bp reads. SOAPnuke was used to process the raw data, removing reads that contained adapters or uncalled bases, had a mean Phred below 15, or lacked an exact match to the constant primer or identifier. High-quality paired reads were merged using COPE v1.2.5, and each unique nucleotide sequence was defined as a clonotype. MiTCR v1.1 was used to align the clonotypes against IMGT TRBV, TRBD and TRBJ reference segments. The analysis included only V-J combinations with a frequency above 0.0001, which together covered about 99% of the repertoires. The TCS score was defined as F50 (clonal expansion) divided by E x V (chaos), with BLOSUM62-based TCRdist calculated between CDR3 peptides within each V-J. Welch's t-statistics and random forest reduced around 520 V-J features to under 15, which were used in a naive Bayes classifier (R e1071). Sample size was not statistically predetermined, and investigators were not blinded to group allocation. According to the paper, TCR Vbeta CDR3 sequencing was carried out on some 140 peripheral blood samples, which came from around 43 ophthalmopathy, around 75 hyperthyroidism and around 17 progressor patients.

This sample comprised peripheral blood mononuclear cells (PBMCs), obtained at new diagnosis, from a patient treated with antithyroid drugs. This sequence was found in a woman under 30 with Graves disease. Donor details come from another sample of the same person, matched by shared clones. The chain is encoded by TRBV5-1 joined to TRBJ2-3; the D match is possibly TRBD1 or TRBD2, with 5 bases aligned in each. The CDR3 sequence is CASSSLGDTDTQYF. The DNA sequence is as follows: TGCGCCAGCAGCAGTCTGGGGGACACAGATACGCAGTATTTT. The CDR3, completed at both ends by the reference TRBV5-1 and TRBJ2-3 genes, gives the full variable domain KAGVTQTPRYLIKTRGQQVTLSCSPISGHRSVSWYQQTPGQGLQFLFEYFSETQRNKGNFPGRFSGRQFSNSRSEMNVSTLELGDSALYLCASSSLGDTDTQYFGPGTRLTVL.